This T cell receptor (beta chain) was recorded in a study of early T cells in non-severe SARS-CoV-2 infection. Study in general: The chains were unpaired, and the sequenced material was bulk RNA from unsorted whole blood.

TCRdb re-called the 5' RACE reads through MiXCR, storing one row per CDR3 protein. The data contain tens of thousands of distinct CDR3 sequences, less than 9.5% of them singletons. This CDR3 contains 14 residues. V shed 10 bases and J shed 7 bases, with 21 bases lying between them. The chain is built from TRBV6-7 and TRBJ2-3, with D hard to call. TRBV6-7 is an ORF for which the function is uncertain. This TCR derives from an adult who was a healthcare worker with PCR-confirmed SARS-CoV-2 infection or an uninfected control (not recorded which). Sequenced here: whole blood, sampled at baseline. The CDR3 region is CATDARPLKNTQYF. The DNA for the CDR3 is TGTGCCACCGACGCTCGACCCCTCAAGAATACGCAGTATTTT.